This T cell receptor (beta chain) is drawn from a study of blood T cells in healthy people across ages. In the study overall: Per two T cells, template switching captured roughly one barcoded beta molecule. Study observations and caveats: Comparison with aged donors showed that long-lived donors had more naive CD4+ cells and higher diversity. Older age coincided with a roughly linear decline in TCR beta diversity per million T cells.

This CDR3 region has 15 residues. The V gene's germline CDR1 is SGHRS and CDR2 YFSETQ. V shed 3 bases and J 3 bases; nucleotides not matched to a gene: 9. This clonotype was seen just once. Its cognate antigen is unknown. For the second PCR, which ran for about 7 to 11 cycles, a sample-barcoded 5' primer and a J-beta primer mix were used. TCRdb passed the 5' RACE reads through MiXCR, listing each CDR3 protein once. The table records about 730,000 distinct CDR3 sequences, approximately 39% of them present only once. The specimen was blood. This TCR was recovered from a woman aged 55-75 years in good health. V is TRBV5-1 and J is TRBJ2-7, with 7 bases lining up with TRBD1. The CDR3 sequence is CASSSDRERGYEQYF. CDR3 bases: TGCGCCAGCAGCTCAGACAGGGAAAGGGGCTACGAGCAGTACTTC.